The clone carrying this TCR beta chain was picked up a small number of times. The CDR3 runs to 14 residues. Trimming shortened V by 10 bases and J by 0 bases, and 13 bases separated the two germline ends. Germline V gene lookup returns CDR1 SEHNR and CDR2 FQNEAQ (reference sequence). The table came from immunoSEQ multiplex PCR; TCRdb's copy has only in-frame clones and leaves some out. The table has about 310,000 clones, roughly 89% seen once. The data stem from a study of blood T cell repertoires in COVID-19. Those who participated ranged in age from roughly 18 to 100 years and resided in approximately 26 US areas.

The sample taken for sequencing was PBMCs or T cells enriched from blood (not recorded which). The clonotype comes from a woman under 30 with acute COVID-19. The chain employs TRBV7-9 and TRBJ1-3; D not certain. The CDR3 spells CATPVLPSGNTIYF. The CDR3 nucleotides are TGTGCCACCCCGGTTCTCCCCTCTGGAAACACCATATATTTT.